This record concerns one T cell receptor beta chain sequence. What it recognizes is unknown. The entry originates in a study of OX40 agonist ivuxolimab in advanced cancers. CDR3 length: 13 amino acids. V was shortened by 3 bases and J by 4 bases, with 10 bases between the two germline ends. CDR1 and CDR2 (germline): KGHSH, LQKENI. Study-level findings and limits: CD8+ T cells were the subset that, on average, had more expanded clones than CD4+.

The repertoire was sequenced with immunoSEQ multiplex PCR; TCRdb's copy has only in-frame clones and lacks some. Of 98,000 or so clones detected, 91% appear once; the ten largest clones hold 2.6%. The chain employs TRBV18 and TRBJ2-7, with D tentatively TRBD2 (5 bases). The receptor comes from an adult with an advanced solid tumor such as melanoma, head and neck, liver or kidney cancer. Sequencing was performed on CD4+ or CD8+ T cells sorted from blood, taken in a trial of the OX40 agonist ivuxolimab. The CDR3 loop reads CASSPASTYEQYF. The CDR3 nucleotides are TGTGCCAGCTCACCTGCTAGCACTTACGAGCAGTACTTC.